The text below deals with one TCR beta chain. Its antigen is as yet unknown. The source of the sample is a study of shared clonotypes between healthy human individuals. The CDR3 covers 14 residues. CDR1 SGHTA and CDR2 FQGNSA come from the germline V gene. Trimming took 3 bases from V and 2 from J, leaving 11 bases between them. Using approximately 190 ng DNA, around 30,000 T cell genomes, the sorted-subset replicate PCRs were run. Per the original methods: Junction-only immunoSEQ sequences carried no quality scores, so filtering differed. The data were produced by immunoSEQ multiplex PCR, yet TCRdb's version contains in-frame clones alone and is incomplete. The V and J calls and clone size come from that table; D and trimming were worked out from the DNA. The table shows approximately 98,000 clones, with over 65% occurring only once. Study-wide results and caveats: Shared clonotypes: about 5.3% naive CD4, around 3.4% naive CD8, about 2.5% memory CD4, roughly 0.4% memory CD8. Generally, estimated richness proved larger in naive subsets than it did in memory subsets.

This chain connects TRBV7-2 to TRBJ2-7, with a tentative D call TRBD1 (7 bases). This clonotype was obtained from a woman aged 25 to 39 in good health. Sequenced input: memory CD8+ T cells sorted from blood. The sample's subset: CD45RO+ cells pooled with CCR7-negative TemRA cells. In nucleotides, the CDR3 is TGTGCCAGCAGCTTTCAGGGGGGCCCCTACGAGCAGTACTTC. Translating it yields CASSFQGGPYEQYF.